The 16 T cell receptor beta chains given below trace back to one sample, sequenced in a study of blood T cell repertoires in COVID-19. The method was immunoSEQ multiplex PCR; TCRdb's version includes in-frame clones alone and lacks a portion of them. The sample has some 75,000 clones; roughly 89% are singletons. The sequenced sample consisted of peripheral blood. The receptors originated from a man in his 60s with acute or convalescent COVID-19.

This chain links TRBV30 with TRBJ1-1, with 7 positions matching TRBD1. The CDR3 spans 13 residues. Germline CDR1 GTSNPN, CDR2 SVGIG (reference sequence). The V and J ends lost 1 base and 6 bases, in that order; junction bases with no gene match: 5. The CDR3 sequence is CAWSADRVAEAFF. CDR3 bases: TGTGCCTGGAGTGCCGACAGGGTGGCTGAAGCTTTCTTT.

This clone has only one observation. The chain couples TRBV29-1 to TRBJ2-1, with TRBD1 identical over 9 bases. This CDR3 comprises 13 residues. Per the germline V gene, CDR1 is SQVTM and CDR2 is ANQGSEA. Trimming took 7 bases from V and 5 from J; bases not matched to a gene: 6. The DNA of the CDR3 is TGCAGCGCACCGGGACAGGGAAACAATGAGCAGTTCTTC. Its translation: CSAPGQGNNEQFF.

This chain links TRBV11-2 with TRBJ1-3, with TRBD1 matching over 11 bases. The germline V gene has CDR1 SGHAT and CDR2 FQNNGV. CDR3 length: 16 amino acids. The V gene end was trimmed by 6 bases and the J gene end by 4 bases; junction bases not matched to a gene: 8. CDR3 nucleotide sequence: TGTGCCAGCAGAGGACAGGGGGCTCTCGCCGGAAACACCATATATTTT. This sequence encodes CASRGQGALAGNTIYF.

The chain joins TRBV14 to TRBJ2-7, with TRBD2 identical over 7 bases. CDR1 and CDR2 (germline): SGHDN, FVKESK. V dropped 2 bases and J dropped 3; count of bases not matched to a gene: 7. This CDR3 comprises 15 residues. CDR3 nucleotide sequence: TGTGCCAGCAGCCAACGTAGCGGGCCTTTCTACGAGCAGTACTTC. Protein sequence: CASSQRSGPFYEQYF.

The V and J genes are TRBV5-6 and TRBJ1-3; no reliable D call. Trimming removed 4 bases from V and 0 bases from J, with 8 bases in between. The CDR3 is 14 residues long. CDR1 is SGHDT, CDR2 YYEEEE, per germline. In DNA, the CDR3 is TGTGCCAGCAGCCCCAGACTCTCTGGAAACACCATATATTTT. Its protein is CASSPRLSGNTIYF.

The rearrangement joins TRBV5-4 to TRBJ2-5, with D perhaps TRBD1 (6 bases). CDR3 length: 17 residues. Germline assignment: CDR1 SGHNT and CDR2 YYREEE (reference sequence). V lost 5 bases, J lost 1 base, and 21 bases lay in between. The CDR3 spells CASSWGGRGRVQETQYF. The CDR3 nucleotides read TGTGCCAGCAGTTGGGGCGGCAGGGGACGGGTCCAAGAGACCCAGTACTTC.

The J gene is TRBJ2-5, the V gene TRBV5-1; 7 bases are shared with TRBD2. Per the germline V gene, CDR1 is SGHRS and CDR2 is YFSETQ. With V trimmed by 5 bases and J by 3 bases, 10 bases remained unmatched. This CDR3 spans 15 amino acids. CDR3 in amino acids: CASRYGLDKKETQYF. Here the CDR3 DNA reads TGCGCCAGCAGATATGGACTAGACAAAAAAGAGACCCAGTACTTC.

Only a few counts were recorded for this clone. The chain carries TRBV10-1 and TRBJ2-3; TRBD2 matches at 10 bases. The CDR3 covers 15 residues. The V gene end was trimmed by 4 bases and the J gene end by 3 bases; junction bases not matched to a gene: 4. In germline, CDR1 is WNHNN, CDR2 SYGVQD (reference sequence). The CDR3 nucleotides read TGCGCCAGCAGTGGAGGAGCGGGGGGGACAGATACGCAGTATTTT. Its protein is CASSGGAGGTDTQYF.

The chain is built from TRBV6-5 and TRBJ2-2; maybe TRBD2 (6 bases). The CDR3 spans 15 residues. Trimming removed 2 bases at V and 5 bases at J, with 12 bases between. From germline, CDR1 is MNHEY and CDR2 SVGAGI. The CDR3 protein is CASSYGGAGTGELFF. Written as DNA, the CDR3 is TGTGCCAGCAGTTACGGCGGGGCAGGGACCGGGGAGCTGTTTTTT.

J is TRBJ1-3 and V is TRBV29-1; D remains ambiguous. This CDR3 comprises 13 residues. CDR1 and CDR2 from the germline V gene are SQVTM and ANQGSEA. With 7 bases removed from V and 2 bases from J, the gap between germline ends came to 12 bases. The CDR3 nucleotides are TGCAGCGCCGGGGAAGGGACTGGAAACACCATATATTTT. Translated: CSAGEGTGNTIYF.

The chain recombines TRBV5-1 with TRBJ1-4; 8 nucleotides agree with TRBD1. Germline assignment: CDR1 SGHRS and CDR2 YFSETQ. The V and J ends lost 4 bases and 8 bases, in that order; junction bases with no gene match: 7. The CDR3 is 14 residues long. In DNA form, the CDR3 reads TGCGCCAGCAGCCCCGGACAGGGTCGGGAAAAACTGTTTTTT. Translated, it gives CASSPGQGREKLFF.

The chain uses TRBV7-2 and TRBJ2-1; 11 bases are a match to TRBD2. The V gene's germline CDR1 is SGHTA and CDR2 FQGNSA. V trimming: 5 bases; J trimming: 8 bases; junction bases outside the gene matches: 8. The CDR3 runs to 15 residues. The CDR3 DNA sequence: TGTGCCAGCAGCCCTTCCGGGACTAGCGGCCATGAGCAGTTCTTC. Its translation: CASSPSGTSGHEQFF.

The chain carries TRBV11-3 and TRBJ2-1; TRBD2 aligns across 7 bases. The germline CDR1 and CDR2 sequences are SGHNT and YENEEA. This CDR3 contains 14 residues. Unmatched junction bases numbered 4, after V lost 1 base and J lost 7 bases. The CDR3 reads CASSLGLAENEQFF. The CDR3 DNA is TGTGCCAGCAGCTTAGGGCTAGCGGAAAATGAGCAGTTCTTC.

The CDR3 DNA is TGTGCCAGCAGCCCCCGGGACAGGATCTACGAGCAGTACTTC. Its translation is CASSPRDRIYEQYF. The chain combines TRBV3-1 (or the pseudogene TRBV3-2) with TRBJ2-7; 8 nucleotides agree with TRBD1. From germline, CDR1 is LGHDT and CDR2 YNNKEL (reference sequence). This CDR3 has 14 residues. V was pared by 4 bases and J by 3 bases, with 5 bases of the junction left unmatched.

This clone occurred once. The chain links TRBV11-2 to TRBJ1-2, with 8 bases aligning to TRBD1. CDR3 length: 15 amino acids. The germline V gene has CDR1 SGHAT and CDR2 FQNNGV. The V and J ends lost 0 bases and 7 bases, in that order; junction bases with no gene match: 7. The CDR3 DNA reads TGTGCCAGCAGCTTAGATCGGGTCAGGGGGCTTGGCTACACCTTC. This sequence encodes CASSLDRVRGLGYTF.

On this clone itself: Germline is not matched at one junction end, which may reflect a read error. The V call is TRBV7-2, the J call TRBJ2-7; 11 bases match TRBD2. CDR1 SGHTA and CDR2 FQGNSA come from the germline V gene. This CDR3 comprises 14 residues. The CDR3 sequence: CASSIAGGLYEQYF. For the CDR3, the DNA is TGTGCCAGCAGCATAGCGGGAGGGCTCTACGAGCAGTACTTC.